This T cell receptor (beta chain) was sequenced during a study of T-cell memory formation after mild COVID-19. TCRdb itself ran the 5' RACE reads through MiXCR, one entry per CDR3 protein. The sample has fewer than 350,000 distinct CDR3 sequences; 15% to 20% are singletons. The study, taken as a whole, reports: Whereas later expanders leaned CD4+, clones contracting day 15 to 85 showed a balanced CD4/CD8 makeup.

CDR3 length: 14 amino acids. Germline CDR1 SGHRS, CDR2 YFSETQ. Between the trimmed V and J ends, which lost 4 bases and 0 bases, there was a span of 10 bases. This clonotype was seen ten or more times. What it recognizes is unknown. The rearrangement joins TRBV5-1 to TRBJ1-1; D perhaps matches TRBD1 (6 bases). Specimen: PBMCs or a T cell subset sorted from them (not recorded which). This receptor was obtained from a man between 18 and 29 years old who had mild COVID-19 (a few samples of this study predate the infection). Cell type and time point are not known. The CDR3 sequence: CASSLGQMNTEAFF. Here the CDR3 DNA reads TGCGCCAGCAGCCTAGGACAGATGAACACTGAAGCTTTCTTT. The variable domain in full, completed from reference TRBV5-1 and TRBJ1-1, reads KAGVTQTPRYLIKTRGQQVTLSCSPISGHRSVSWYQQTPGQGLQFLFEYFSETQRNKGNFPGRFSGRQFSNSRSEMNVSTLELGDSALYLCASSLGQMNTEAFFGQGTRLTVV.